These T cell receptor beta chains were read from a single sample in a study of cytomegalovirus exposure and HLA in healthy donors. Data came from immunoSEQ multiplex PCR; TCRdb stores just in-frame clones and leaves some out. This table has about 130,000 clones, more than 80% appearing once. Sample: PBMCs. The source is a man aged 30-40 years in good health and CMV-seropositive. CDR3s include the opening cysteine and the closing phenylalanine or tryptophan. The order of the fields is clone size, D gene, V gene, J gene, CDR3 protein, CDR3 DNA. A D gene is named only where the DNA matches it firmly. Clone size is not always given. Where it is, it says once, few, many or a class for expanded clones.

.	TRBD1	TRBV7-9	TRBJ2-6	CASSVDRGLGGANVLTF	TGTGCCAGCAGCGTAGACAGGGGGCTAGGGGGGGCCAACGTCCTGACTTTC
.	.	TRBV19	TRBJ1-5	CASSMNHPNNQPQHF	TGTGCCAGTAGTATGAATCACCCTAACAATCAGCCCCAGCATTTT
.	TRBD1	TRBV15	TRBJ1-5	CATQGQFNQPQHF	TGTGCCACCCAGGGACAGTTCAATCAGCCCCAGCATTTT
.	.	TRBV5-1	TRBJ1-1	CASSTGETNTEAFF	TGCGCCAGCAGCACGGGGGAAACGAACACTGAAGCTTTCTTT
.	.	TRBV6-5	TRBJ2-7	CASSYSPGSYEQYF	TGTGCCAGCAGTTACTCGCCCGGCTCCTACGAGCAGTACTTC
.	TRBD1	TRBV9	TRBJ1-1	CASSVGDSTTEAFF	TGTGCCAGCAGCGTAGGGGACAGTACCACTGAAGCTTTCTTT
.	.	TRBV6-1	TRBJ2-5	CASSAYRDFKETQYF	TGTGCCAGCAGTGCTTACCGGGACTTTAAAGAGACCCAGTACTTC
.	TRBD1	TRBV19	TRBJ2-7	CASSTGGRDEQYF	TGTGCCTCTTCTACAGGGGGTCGCGACGAGCAGTACTTC
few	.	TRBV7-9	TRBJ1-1	CASRDEQGDGAFF	TGTGCCAGCAGGGACGAACAGGGAGATGGAGCTTTCTTT
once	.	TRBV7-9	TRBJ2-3	CASSVNYRVGRTDTQYF	TGTGCCAGCAGCGTAAACTACAGGGTGGGGCGCACAGATACGCAGTATTTT
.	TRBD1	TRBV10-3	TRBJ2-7	CAISGQGPREQYF	TGTGCCATCAGCGGACAGGGACCGAGGGAGCAGTACTTC
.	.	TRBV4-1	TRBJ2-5	CASSQAGRQQETQYF	TGCGCCAGCAGCCAAGCTGGGAGGCAGCAAGAGACCCAGTACTTC
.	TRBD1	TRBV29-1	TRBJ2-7	CSVELWDREYEQYF	TGCAGCGTGGAGTTGTGGGACAGGGAGTACGAGCAGTACTTC
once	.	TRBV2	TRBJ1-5	CASSEGRDSGPQHF	TGTGCCAGCAGTGAAGGGCGGGATTCTGGGCCCCAGCATTTT
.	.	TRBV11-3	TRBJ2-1	CASSPGGDSYNEQFF	TGTGCCAGCAGCCCTGGAGGGGACTCCTACAATGAGCAGTTCTTC
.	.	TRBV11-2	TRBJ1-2	CASSLDSRTRYGYTF	TGTGCCAGCAGCTTGGATAGTAGGACACGATATGGCTACACCTTC
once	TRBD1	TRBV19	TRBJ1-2	CASTGTDAFFNYGYTF	TGTGCCAGCACCGGGACAGACGCGTTTTTTAACTATGGCTACACCTTC
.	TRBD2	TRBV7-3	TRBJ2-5	CASSLGLAGAQETQYF	TGTGCCAGCAGCTTAGGACTAGCGGGTGCGCAAGAGACCCAGTACTTC
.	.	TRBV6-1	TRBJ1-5	CASTLEDQPQHF	TGTGCCAGCACTCTCGAGGATCAGCCCCAGCATTTT
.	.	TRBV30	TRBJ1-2	CAWSARVDYGYTF	TGTGCCTGGAGCGCCAGGGTCGACTATGGCTACACCTTC
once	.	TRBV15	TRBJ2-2	CATSRQGTGELFF	TGTGCCACCAGCAGACAGGGAACCGGGGAGCTGTTTTTT
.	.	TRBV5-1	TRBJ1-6	CASSDRFSGSPLHF	TGCGCCAGCAGCGACAGGTTCTCGGGTTCACCCCTCCACTTT
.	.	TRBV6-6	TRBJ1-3	CASGAGSSGNTIYF	TGTGCCAGCGGGGCAGGGTCCTCTGGAAACACCATATATTTT
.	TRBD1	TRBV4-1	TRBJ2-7	CASSQDDGTGRYEQYF	TGCGCCAGCAGCCAAGATGACGGGACAGGGCGCTACGAGCAGTACTTC
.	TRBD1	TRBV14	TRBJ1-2	CASSQHRTGRINGYTF	TGTGCCAGCAGCCAACACCGGACAGGGAGGATTAATGGCTACACCTTC
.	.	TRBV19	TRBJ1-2	CASSWPRGAYGYTF	TGTGCCAGTAGTTGGCCCAGGGGCGCCTATGGCTACACCTTC
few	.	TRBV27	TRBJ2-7	CASSPRGNGEQYF	TGTGCCAGCAGTCCTAGGGGAAACGGCGAGCAGTACTTC
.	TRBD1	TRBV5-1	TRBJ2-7	CASSLLTGDEQYF	TGCGCCAGCAGCCTCCTAACAGGGGACGAGCAGTACTTC
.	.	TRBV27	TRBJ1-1	CASSFGTATNTEAFF	TGTGCCAGCAGTTTTGGGACTGCGACGAACACTGAAGCTTTCTTT
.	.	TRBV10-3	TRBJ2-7	CAISVRYEQYF	TGTGCCATCAGTGTGCGATACGAGCAGTACTTC
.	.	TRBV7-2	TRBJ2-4	CASSLVSPHSQYF	TGTGCCAGCAGCTTAGTTTCCCCTCACAGTCAGTACTTC
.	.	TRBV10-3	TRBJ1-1	CAISAVGALNTEAFF	TGTGCCATCAGTGCCGTAGGGGCGCTGAACACTGAAGCTTTCTTT
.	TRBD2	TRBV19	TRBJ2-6	CATRRGGSHAEGANVLTF	TGTGCCACCCGTCGCGGGGGATCACACGCGGAGGGGGCCAACGTCCTGACTTTC
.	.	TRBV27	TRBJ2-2	CASSFVASNTGELFF	TGTGCCAGCAGTTTCGTAGCTTCGAACACCGGGGAGCTGTTTTTT
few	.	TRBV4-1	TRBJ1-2	CASSHLFRRATNYGYTF	TGCGCCAGCAGCCACCTATTCCGGAGAGCCACTAACTATGGCTACACCTTC
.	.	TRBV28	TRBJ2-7	CASMPGTNTYEQYF	TGTGCCAGCATGCCCGGGACAAATACCTACGAGCAGTACTTC
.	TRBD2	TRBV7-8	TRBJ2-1	CASSVERGRGRNEQFF	TGTGCCAGCAGCGTAGAAAGAGGGAGGGGTCGCAATGAGCAGTTCTTC
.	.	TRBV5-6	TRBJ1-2	CASSLRGRGREGYTF	TGTGCCAGCAGCTTGAGGGGCAGGGGAAGGGAGGGCTACACCTTC
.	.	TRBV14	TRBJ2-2	CASSQGGGPGHTGELFF	TGTGCCAGCAGCCAAGGAGGAGGTCCAGGTCACACCGGGGAGCTGTTTTTT
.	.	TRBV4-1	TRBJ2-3	CASSQGYPPRPFTDTQYF	TGCGCCAGCAGCCAAGGGTACCCGCCTAGACCGTTCACAGATACGCAGTATTTT
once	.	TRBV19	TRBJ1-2	CASSIEGTLSYGYTF	TGTGCCAGTAGTATCGAGGGCACCCTGTCCTATGGCTACACCTTC
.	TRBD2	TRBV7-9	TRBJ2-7	CASSSLLSSGGAHEQYF	TGTGCCAGCAGCTCCCTTCTCTCTAGCGGGGGGGCCCACGAGCAGTACTTC
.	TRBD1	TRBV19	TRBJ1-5	CASSTRQGTSNQPQHF	TGTGCCAGTAGTACCCGACAGGGAACTAGCAATCAGCCCCAGCATTTT
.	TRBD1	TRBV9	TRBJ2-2	CASSDRDRVNTGELFF	TGTGCCAGCAGCGATCGGGACAGGGTGAACACCGGGGAGCTGTTTTTT
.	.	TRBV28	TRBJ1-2	CASSPLELNYGYTF	TGTGCCAGCAGTCCCCTCGAGCTAAACTATGGCTACACCTTC
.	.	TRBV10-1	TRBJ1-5	CASSASGWRQPQHF	TGCGCCAGCAGTGCTTCAGGGTGGAGACAGCCCCAGCATTTT